This T cell receptor beta chain was profiled in a study of T-cell reconstitution after alpha-beta-depleted transplantation in children. The library targeted TCRbeta and was prepared with unique molecular identifiers. TCRdb reanalysed the PCR reads using MiXCR and keeps one entry per CDR3 protein. Found here are roughly 100,000 distinct CDR3 sequences, 8% to 9% of them singletons; the top ten hold 5.5% to 7%. In its sample, this clonotype was seen many times. The CDR3 totals 15 residues. V lost 5 bases to trimming and J lost 3 bases; unmatched junction nucleotides: 5. CDR1 is MNHEY and CDR2 is SMNVEV in the germline V gene (reference sequence).

This receptor was taken from a human donor who donated a stem cell graft to a child with congenital amegakaryocytic thrombocytopenia. The material sequenced was PBMCs from the stem cell graft donor, taken from the stem cell graft. The V gene is TRBV27, the J gene TRBJ2-2; the match to TRBD1 covers 8 bases. The CDR3 nucleotides are TGTGCCAGCAGTCGGACAGGGCCCGACACCGGGGAGCTGTTTTTT. Protein sequence: CASSRTGPDTGELFF.